This TCR beta chain comes out of a study of T cells after yellow fever vaccination. 5'RACE template switching generated TCR cDNA, adding a universal primer site and UMIs. TCRdb reprocessed the 5' RACE reads with MiXCR, giving one entry per CDR3 protein. In the table there are 250,000 to 400,000 distinct CDR3 sequences, approximately 4% of which are singletons. This clonotype has a count of ten or more. The antigen remains undetermined. There are 12 residues in the CDR3. Trimming took off 4 bases at V and 2 bases at J, with 8 bases between the two ends. The V gene's germline CDR1 is SQVTM and CDR2 ANQGSEA. Study findings and constraints: Compared with primary, the secondary response was weaker and peaked at day 5, not 15. The booster response re-showed most primary clones: 96% CD4, around 90% CD8. A small proportion of clonotypes was detected in both the CD4 and CD8 compartments.

The origin of this receptor is a man aged 18-30 years who received the YFV17D yellow fever vaccine. The starting material was PBMCs, obtained 15 days after the yellow fever booster vaccination. The chain uses TRBV29-1 and TRBJ2-5; D unclear. The CDR3: CSVGVSQETQYF. In nucleotides, the CDR3 is TGCAGCGTTGGGGTCTCTCAAGAGACCCAGTACTTC.